This note documents a single T cell receptor (beta chain) sequence. The sample originates from a study of blood T cell repertoires in COVID-19. On the study more broadly: There were acute and convalescent COVID-19 samples, and they came from the United States, Italy and Spain. Sources were T cells, B-cell-depleted T cells, or PBMCs; the material itself was cDNA or gDNA.

Original processing notes: Counts of nucleated cells, estimated from reference gene primer amplification, were obtained. Repertoires were generated with immunoSEQ multiplex PCR, while TCRdb's copy carries only in-frame clones and drops some. V and J calls and clone size are as listed in that table; D and trimming were resolved from the DNA. The sample has about 130,000 clones; just under 85% are singletons. Sample: peripheral blood. This TCR was recovered from a woman in her forties or fifties with acute or convalescent COVID-19.

The CDR3 bases are TGTGCCATCAGTGATGGGACAGATGAAGCTTTCTTT. Amino acid sequence: CAISDGTDEAFF. This chain links TRBV10-3 with TRBJ1-1; 7 bases line up with TRBD1. The length of the CDR3 is 12 residues. Germline V CDR1 and CDR2: ENHRY, SYGVKD. With 3 bases clipped from V and 7 bases from J, the junction kept 2 bases outside the gene matches.